Listed here are 7 T cell receptor beta chains from one sample, sequenced in a study of shared clonotypes between healthy human individuals. This table comes from immunoSEQ multiplex PCR, and its TCRdb copy is limited to in-frame clones, with some not included. The sample records about 1.5 million clones, roughly 96% being singletons. Sequencing used naive CD4+ T cells sorted from blood. Described subset: CD45RA+ positively selected. The receptor source for this set is a man younger than 40 in good health.

V is TRBV19 and J is TRBJ2-1; 13 bases are shared with TRBD2. J was trimmed by 1 base and V by 5 bases; bases with no gene match: 11. Germline V gene lookup returns CDR1 LNHDA and CDR2 SQIVND (reference sequence). The CDR3 covers 19 residues. CDR3 protein: CASSLGLAGAIGSYNEQFF. The CDR3 bases are TGTGCCAGTAGTCTCGGACTAGCGGGAGCGATCGGGTCCTACAATGAGCAGTTCTTC.

The rearrangement joins TRBV14 to TRBJ2-5, with 9 bases fitting TRBD2. J lost 1 base, V lost 4 bases, and 10 bases had no gene match. Looked up from germline, CDR1 is SGHDN and CDR2 is FVKESK. The CDR3 covers 17 residues. CDR3: CASSRSAGLAIQETQYF. In DNA form, the CDR3 reads TGTGCCAGCAGCCGGTCCGCGGGACTAGCAATCCAAGAGACCCAGTACTTC.

The chain employs TRBV9 and TRBJ1-2; TRBD1 is a possible D gene (5 bases). In germline, CDR1 is SGDLS, CDR2 YYNGEE. The CDR3 has 14 amino acids. V lost 0 bases, J lost 5 bases, and 11 bases lay in between. CDR3 in DNA: TGTGCCAGCAGCGTAGTAGGCCAGGGATATGGCTACACCTTC. Amino acid sequence: CASSVVGQGYGYTF. Full variable domain (missing parts from reference TRBV9 and TRBJ1-2): DSGVTQTPKHLITATGQRVTLRCSPRSGDLSVYWYQQSLDQGLQFLIQYYNGEERAKGNILERFSAQQFPDLHSELNLSSLELGDSALYFCASSVVGQGYGYTFGSGTRLTVV.

This rearrangement joins TRBV14 to TRBJ2-1; D is ambiguous. V lost 4 bases and J 5 bases, leaving 12 bases between the germline ends. This CDR3 has 14 residues. Germline assignment: CDR1 SGHDN and CDR2 FVKESK. CDR3 bases: TGTGCCAGCAGCCCCGAGATAGTCCACAATGAGCAGTTCTTC. It is translated as CASSPEIVHNEQFF.

The chain couples TRBV5-4 to TRBJ2-3; D remains ambiguous. CDR1 is SGHNT, CDR2 YYREEE, per germline (reference sequence). This CDR3 has 14 residues. V dropped 1 base and J dropped 3 bases, with 9 bases sitting between them. CDR3 DNA: TGTGCCAGCAGCTTGTCTGAGTTGACAGATACGCAGTATTTT. Translated: CASSLSELTDTQYF.

The chain combines TRBV28 with TRBJ2-7; the D gene could be TRBD1 or TRBD2 (5 bases each). V was shortened by 6 bases and J by 1 base, with 16 bases between the two germline ends. The CDR3 extends over 15 amino acids. The germline CDR1 and CDR2 sequences are MDHEN and SYDVKM. CDR3 in amino acids: CASSSAGTASYEQYF. The CDR3, as DNA: TGTGCCAGCAGCTCCGCCGGGACGGCTTCCTACGAGCAGTACTTC.

CDR3 sequence: CASSPRRDRGAHNEQFF. For the CDR3, the DNA is TGTGCCAGCTCACCACGAAGGGACAGGGGGGCACACAATGAGCAGTTCTTC. The rearrangement links TRBV18 to TRBJ2-1; 11 positions agree with TRBD1. This CDR3 region has 17 residues. J gave up 5 bases and V 1 base, and 7 bases lay outside the gene matches. CDR1 KGHSH and CDR2 LQKENI come from the germline V gene.